This T cell receptor (beta chain) was sequenced for a study of shared clonotypes between healthy human individuals. The wider study: Aged 18 to 49, the donors were a couple of women and a few men.

Assay execution proceeded at the deep level. Assay used: immunoSEQ multiplex PCR; TCRdb lists only in-frame clones, some missing. The sample shows under 2.5 million clones, around 90% of them seen only once. The CDR3 totals 13 residues. Trimming removed 5 bases from V and 3 bases from J, with 11 bases in between. Germline CDR1 reads MDHEN; CDR2 reads SYDVKM. The clonotype originates from a man aged 18 to 29 in good health. Some clones in this sample may be carry-over from other donors' samples. Source material: naive CD4+ T cells from PBMCs. Subset specified: CD45RA+ positively selected. V is TRBV28 and J is TRBJ2-7; perhaps TRBD2 as D (7 bases). CDR3 sequence reads: CASSRGAVYEQYF. CDR3 nucleotide sequence: TGTGCCAGCAGTCGGGGGGCGGTCTACGAGCAGTACTTC.